This TCR beta chain was obtained from a study of blood T cells in healthy people across ages (dated by TCRdb to between 2014 and 2017). In the study overall: In model experiments, roughly one uniquely barcoded TCR beta cDNA molecule per two T cells was captured by template switching. To avoid experimental bias, donors of different ages were randomly spread across the sequencing lanes. Using the same blood draw, the study looked at two additional independent replicas of 1 million unique cDNA reads for two donors, one aged 18 to 30 and the other aged 80 or older. The study measured age-related changes in TCR beta repertoire diversity using deep sequencing normalized with unique cDNA molecular identifiers. The donors were divided into four age groups: young (average around 17 years), middle-aged (over 35), aged (approximately 62) and long-lived (82).

The investigation overall reported the following: As age increased, observed TCR beta diversity per million T cells dropped in a roughly linear way, and a significant reduction was already evident by age around 41. The percentage of naive T cells measured by flow cytometry correlated strongly with observed TCR beta diversity. Conclusive comparison of naive and antigen-experienced compartments was prevented by the profiling of bulk unsorted PBMCs. Donor CMV infection status was unknown, potentially confounding age-related changes in expanded clonotypes. Total diversity estimates from one million sequenced T cells were considered lower bounds and underestimates. The long-lived group showed more naive CD4+ T cells, fewer expanded clones and increased TCR diversity than the aged group, suggesting age selection.

Libraries were made using 5' RACE. Data came from an Illumina HiSeq 2500. A second PCR of about 7 to 12 cycles was run with a J-beta primer mix and a sample-barcoded 5' primer. A template-switch 5' adaptor carrying 12 random nucleotides introduced a unique molecular identifier onto each TCR beta cDNA molecule. Each sample yielded at least 3 million CDR3-containing paired-end reads. All of the RNA was converted into first-strand cDNA using the Mint cDNA synthesis kit, with a TRBC-specific oligonucleotide serving as the primer. Following uracil-DNA glycosylase treatment, all cDNA underwent a first 18-cycle PCR with the universal primers M1SS and BC2_uni_R. On the authors' methods: Normalization of each sample was performed by random selection of 1 million high-quality reads, each carrying a distinct molecular identifier. Instead of being binned into consensus sequences, reads that shared molecular identifiers were thrown out. CDR3 identification, clonotype clustering and error correction used MiTCR with a Q25 quality threshold and the strictest error-elimination algorithm. Lower-bound total TCR beta diversity was estimated with a nonparametric unseen species model using Euler transformation. TCRdb itself trimmed the public reads at Q25 with fastp, ran MiXCR and retained productive beta chains. Each entry merges the rows of one CDR3 protein and shows their most common DNA and genes. V and J calls and clone size were set by TCRdb, not the authors. Recorded for this sample are about 570,000 distinct CDR3 sequences; 25% to 30% of them occurred a single time. The top ten hold under 20% of the sample.

The germline ends are 13 bases apart after V is trimmed by 6 bases and J by 1 base. Via the germline V gene, CDR1 is MNHEY and CDR2 SVGAGI. The CDR3 holds 14 amino acids from the cysteine to the phenylalanine. Only the CDR3 portion is preserved as DNA: 42 bases, with reading frame beginning at the first base. To note about this clonotype: The clone's antigen remains unknown. Per-base qualities were not stored, and no clone one base away is much larger.

Donors were about 36 systemically healthy Caucasian individuals from Russia aged roughly 6 to 90 years. Each donor gave about 10 milliliters of peripheral blood, drawn into EDTA-treated Vacutainer tubes. Ficoll-Paque density-gradient centrifugation was used to isolate PBMCs, with at least 6 million per sample. Trizol reagent was used to extract total RNA from the PBMCs, yielding at least 5 micrograms per sample. The percentages of naive CD45RAhigh/CD27high T cells were determined by flow cytometry on a PBMC aliquot from every donor. The specimen was blood. This sequence was found in a woman between 65 and 79 years old in good health. The chain is encoded by TRBV6-5 joined to TRBJ2-7; the D call is possibly TRBD1 or TRBD2, each sharing 5 bases. The nucleotide sequence reads as follows: TGTGCCAGCAGCCGGGACGGATTTTCCTACGAGCAGTACTTC. It is translated as CASSRDGFSYEQYF.